This TCR beta chain was captured in a study of blood T cells in healthy people across ages. Study-level findings and limits: PBMCs went unsorted, and a conclusive naive versus antigen-experienced comparison was therefore prevented.

The amount of total RNA extracted per sample was at least 6 micrograms. Combining a sample-barcoded 5' primer with a J-beta primer mix, a second PCR ran for 7 to 11 cycles. MiXCR was run by TCRdb on the 5' RACE reads, yielding one entry per CDR3 protein. This sample has about 670,000 distinct CDR3 sequences, with around 52% found just once. Of note for this clonotype: What it binds is unknown.

Germline lookup yields CDR1 SGHRS and CDR2 YFSETQ. There are 14 residues in the CDR3. Trimming removed 2 bases from V and 0 bases from J; junction bases left unmatched: 1. The chain recombines TRBV5-1 with TRBJ2-5; 7 bases agree with TRBD2. This receptor was taken from an elderly woman in good health. The specimen was blood. CDR3: CASSFAGDQETQYF. The DNA of the CDR3 is TGCGCCAGCAGCTTTGCGGGGGACCAAGAGACCCAGTACTTC.